This T cell receptor (beta chain) originates from a study of cytomegalovirus exposure and HLA in healthy donors. The V gene lost 7 bases and the J gene lost 9 bases, with 33 bases spanning the gap. The CDR3 spans 18 residues. CDR1 is LNHDA, CDR2 SQIVND, per germline (reference sequence). Primers for the PCR totalled 60 Vbeta and 13 Jbeta. Data came from immunoSEQ multiplex PCR; TCRdb stores just in-frame clones and leaves some out. Here the sample spans about 180,000 clones, roughly 80% being singletons. The rearrangement uses TRBV19 and TRBJ1-1; D is ambiguous. The sequenced sample consisted of PBMCs. This TCR was sampled from a male donor in good health and CMV-seronegative. CDR3 DNA sequence: TGTGCCAGTATTAACAGATTTCCTCCCGAAGGCCCTGGGTTTCAAGCTTTCTTT. This translates into CASINRFPPEGPGFQAFF.